This entry lists 26 T cell receptor beta chains sequenced from one sample in a study of cytomegalovirus exposure and HLA in healthy donors. TCRdb's table, derived via immunoSEQ multiplex PCR, lists solely in-frame clones and lacks some. The sample has under 200,000 clones, roughly nine tenths seen once. Sequencing input: PBMCs. All receptors derive from a woman in her twenties or thirties in good health and CMV-seronegative.

The V and J genes are TRBV27 and TRBJ1-2; D is ambiguous. V shed 2 bases and J shed 2 bases, with 18 bases lying between them. CDR3 length: 17 amino acids. Germline V CDR1 and CDR2: MNHEY, SMNVEV (reference sequence). The CDR3 protein is CASSLMAPAGANYGYTF. Here the CDR3 DNA reads TGTGCCAGCAGTTTAATGGCCCCGGCAGGAGCGAACTATGGCTACACCTTC.

This clone was counted a few times. The V call is TRBV5-3, the J call TRBJ1-5, with D possibly being TRBD1 (6 bases). TRBV5-3 is treated as an ORF (open reading frame) with a function not yet certain. With 2 bases removed from V and 0 bases from J, the gap between germline ends came to 12 bases. This CDR3 has 16 amino acids. Here the CDR3 DNA reads TGTGCCAGAAGCTTTCCTAACAGGGCTAGCAATCAGCCCCAGCATTTT. As protein: CARSFPNRASNQPQHF.

This sequence joins TRBV2 and TRBJ2-2; TRBD2 agrees at 9 bases. J gave up 5 bases and V 11 bases, and 9 bases lay outside the gene matches. Germline CDR1 reads SNHLY; CDR2 reads FYNNEI. The CDR3 contains 14 residues. The DNA of the CDR3 is TGTGCCGCGCAAGGTCTAGCGGGGACCGGGGAGCTGTTTTTT. This codes for CAAQGLAGTGELFF.

The chain joins TRBV5-6 to TRBJ2-3; 9 bases line up with TRBD2. With 1 base clipped from V and 4 bases from J, the junction kept 4 bases outside the gene matches. The CDR3 loop spans 15 amino acids. Per germline, CDR1 SGHDT and CDR2 YYEEEE. This CDR3 is CASSLMPSGADTQYF. The CDR3 DNA reads as TGTGCCAGCAGCTTGATGCCTAGCGGGGCAGATACGCAGTATTTT.

The chain employs TRBV27 and TRBJ2-2; 7 nucleotides line up with TRBD1. The CDR3 loop spans 15 amino acids. V was clipped by 4 bases and J by 6 bases; unmatched bases: 8. CDR1 and CDR2 from the germline V gene are MNHEY and SMNVEV (reference sequence). In DNA, the CDR3 is TGTGCCAGCAGTTCCTTTACCCAGGGGGCCGGGGAGCTGTTTTTT. Amino acids: CASSSFTQGAGELFF.

J is TRBJ1-1 and V is TRBV27, with D unclear. The CDR3 loop spans 14 amino acids. With 8 bases removed from V and 3 bases from J, the gap between germline ends came to 16 bases. CDR1 is MNHEY, CDR2 SMNVEV, per germline (reference sequence). DNA for the CDR3: TGTGCCAGCGCTATAATCGGGGATTACACTGAAGCTTTCTTT. This gives the protein CASAIIGDYTEAFF.

The count of this clone is one. The chain combines TRBV5-8 with TRBJ1-1; no definite D call. Per germline, CDR1 SGHTS and CDR2 YDEGEE. This CDR3 has 14 residues. Trimming left V 0 bases short and J 8 bases short, with 14 bases between. The CDR3 spells CASSLGRLNLEAFF. Here the CDR3 DNA reads TGTGCCAGCAGCTTGGGACGACTGAACTTGGAAGCTTTCTTT.

The gene calls are TRBV5-8 and TRBJ1-1, with 7 nucleotides matching TRBD1. The CDR3 contains 14 residues. Germline-derived CDR1 and CDR2 are SGHTS and YDEGEE. The junction had 9 bases not matched to a gene; V was cut back by 6 bases and J by 4 bases. CDR3 in amino acids: CASNALGTATEAFF. The CDR3 nucleotides are TGTGCCAGCAACGCCCTAGGGACAGCCACTGAAGCTTTCTTT. Using reference TRBV5-8 and TRBJ1-1 for the parts outside the CDR3, the full variable domain is EAGVTQSPTHLIKTRGQQATLRCSPISGHTSVYWYQQALGLGLQFLLWYDEGEERNRGNFPPRFSGRQFPNYSSELNVNALELEDSALYLCASNALGTATEAFFGQGTRLTVV.

This chain connects TRBV5-1 to TRBJ1-1; a weak D match, TRBD1 (6 bases). CDR1 SGHRS and CDR2 YFSETQ come from the germline V gene. V was cut by 3 bases and J by 1 base, with 10 bases left in between. This CDR3 spans 14 amino acids. The DNA of the CDR3 is TGCGCCAGCAGCTCCTGGGGACAGAACACTGAAGCTTTCTTT. Its protein product is CASSSWGQNTEAFF. The whole variable domain, filled in from reference TRBV5-1 and TRBJ1-1, reads KAGVTQTPRYLIKTRGQQVTLSCSPISGHRSVSWYQQTPGQGLQFLFEYFSETQRNKGNFPGRFSGRQFSNSRSEMNVSTLELGDSALYLCASSSWGQNTEAFFGQGTRLTVV.

This clone has a single count. This chain joins TRBV4-1 and TRBJ2-5; 10 nucleotides agree with TRBD1. The V segment lost 5 bases and the J segment 5 bases; nucleotides outside the gene matches: 8. CDR3 length: 15 amino acids. CDR1 MGHRA and CDR2 YSYEKL come from the germline V gene. The CDR3 region is CASSSRQGAQETQYF. The CDR3 nucleotides read TGCGCCAGCAGCTCCCGACAGGGGGCACAGGAGACCCAGTACTTC.

The J gene is TRBJ1-1, the V gene TRBV7-2, with D tentatively TRBD1 (5 bases). This CDR3 comprises 15 residues. The V end lost 4 bases, the J end lost 3 bases, and 15 bases lay between the germline ends. Germline V lookup: CDR1 SGHTA, CDR2 FQGNSA. CDR3 protein: CASSSGDLRDTEAFF. The CDR3, as DNA: TGTGCCAGCAGCTCGGGGGACCTAAGGGACACTGAAGCTTTCTTT.

V gene TRBV14 combines with J gene TRBJ2-5, with D perhaps matching TRBD2 (7 bases). V shed 3 bases and J shed 5 bases, with 19 bases lying between them. The V gene's germline CDR1 is SGHDN and CDR2 FVKESK. The CDR3 is 16 amino acids. The CDR3 nucleotides read TGTGCCAGCAGCCATTCGGCGGGAGACGGACAGGAGACCCAGTACTTC. The encoded protein is CASSHSAGDGQETQYF.

The chain employs TRBV6-5 and TRBJ1-2; D not certain. The CDR3 runs 12 residues. CDR1 is MNHEY, CDR2 SVGAGI, per germline. Trimming cost V 7 bases and J 7 bases, with 13 bases left between them. CDR3 loop: CASTRGGIGYTF. The CDR3 region has the DNA TGTGCCAGCACAAGAGGAGGGATTGGCTACACCTTC.

V usage is TRBV6-1 and J usage is TRBJ2-5; D tentatively reads TRBD1 or TRBD2 (5 bases each). Per germline, CDR1 MNHNS and CDR2 SASEGT. V lost 6 bases, J lost 2 bases, and 10 bases lay in between. This CDR3 region has 13 residues. The DNA of the CDR3 is TGTGCCAGCAGATCGAGGGGTCAAGAGACCCAGTACTTC. Translating it yields CASRSRGQETQYF.

This clone occurred once. The V call is TRBV21-1, the J call TRBJ2-7; TRBD2 reflects the table's D call only, with no check against the DNA. TRBV21-1 is described as a pseudogene. The CDR3 loop spans 12 amino acids. The CDR3 DNA sequence: TGTGCCAGCCCCCGGGGGAGATACGAGCAGTACTTC. It translates to CASPRGRYEQYF.

The chain carries TRBV4-1 and TRBJ1-4; 9 positions match TRBD1. Trimming cost V 4 bases and J 6 bases; bases outside gene matches: 9. CDR1 and CDR2 from the germline V gene are MGHRA and YSYEKL. The CDR3 sequence is 16 residues long. In nucleotides, the CDR3 is TGCGCCAGCAGCCCGGGACAGGGCACTGGATATGAAAAACTGTTTTTT. Residues: CASSPGQGTGYEKLFF.

The chain uses TRBV5-1 and TRBJ1-1, with D perhaps matching TRBD1 (6 bases). Between the trimmed V and J ends, which lost 3 bases and 0 bases, there was a span of 12 bases. The CDR3 has 15 amino acids. Germline V gene data show CDR1 as SGHRS and CDR2 as YFSETQ. CDR3 DNA sequence: TGCGCCAGCAGCTCAGGAACAGGGCTGAACACTGAAGCTTTCTTT. Translated: CASSSGTGLNTEAFF.

The genes are TRBV7-6 and TRBJ2-5; D is tentatively TRBD1 or TRBD2 (5 bases each). V lost 1 base, J lost 5 bases, and 14 bases lay in between. Per germline, CDR1 SGHVS and CDR2 FNYEAQ. The CDR3 is 15 amino acids. This chain's CDR3 is CASSLVGRGAETQYF. The CDR3 coding sequence is TGTGCCAGCAGCTTAGTGGGGAGAGGGGCGGAGACCCAGTACTTC.

The chain joins TRBV5-1 to TRBJ1-1; 12 nucleotides agree with TRBD1. Germline V gene data show CDR1 as SGHRS and CDR2 as YFSETQ. This CDR3 comprises 16 residues. V lost 4 bases to trimming and J lost 3 bases; unmatched junction nucleotides: 7. The CDR3 here is CASSPGTGGVDTEAFF. CDR3 nucleotides: TGCGCCAGCAGCCCGGGGACAGGGGGCGTCGACACTGAAGCTTTCTTT.

V gene TRBV28 combines with J gene TRBJ2-3; TRBD2 matches 10 bases. Looked up from germline, CDR1 is MDHEN and CDR2 is SYDVKM. CDR3 length: 15 amino acids. With V trimmed by 3 bases and J by 3 bases, 3 bases remained unmatched. CDR3 coding DNA: TGTGCCAGCAGTTTCTCTAGCGGGGGTACAGATACGCAGTATTTT. Protein sequence: CASSFSSGGTDTQYF.

The chain recombines TRBV7-9 with TRBJ1-1; 9 positions agree with TRBD1. Losses at the gene ends were 4 bases for V and 4 bases for J; bases not matched to a gene: 7. The CDR3 totals 15 residues. CDR1 SEHNR and CDR2 FQNEAQ come from the germline V gene (reference sequence). Written as DNA, the CDR3 is TGTGCCAGCAGCTGGGGACAGGGATCGAGCACTGAAGCTTTCTTT. Its protein is CASSWGQGSSTEAFF.

V is TRBV6-1 and J is TRBJ2-2, with D uncertain. The CDR3 length is 15 residues. The ends were cut back, 4 bases at V and 0 bases at J, with 9 bases in the middle. Germline loops: CDR1 MNHNS, CDR2 SASEGT. The CDR3 region is CASSGAASNTGELFF. The CDR3 DNA sequence: TGTGCCAGCAGTGGGGCTGCCTCGAACACCGGGGAGCTGTTTTTT.

This clone was seen just once. DNA of the CDR3: TGTGCCAGCAGCCAAGAATTCGCGGGAGGTTCCTACGAGCAGTACTTC. Translated: CASSQEFAGGSYEQYF. The J gene is TRBJ2-7, the V gene TRBV4-2; 8 bases agree with TRBD2. This CDR3 has 16 amino acids. The junction had 5 bases not matched to a gene; V was cut back by 0 bases and J by 1 base. Per the germline V gene, CDR1 is LGHNA and CDR2 is YNFKEQ.

V gene TRBV28 combines with J gene TRBJ2-1; D is undetermined. Germline-derived CDR1 and CDR2 are MDHEN and SYDVKM. The CDR3 runs to 15 residues. Trimming took off 2 bases at V and 0 bases at J, with 8 bases between the two ends. DNA of the CDR3: TGTGCCAGCAGTTTAGCCCAGAACTCCTACAATGAGCAGTTCTTC. Protein product: CASSLAQNSYNEQFF.

The chain carries TRBV15 and TRBJ1-5; the match to TRBD1 covers 10 bases. J lost 7 bases, V lost 5 bases, and 5 bases had no gene match. This CDR3 comprises 14 residues. Per germline, CDR1 LNHNV and CDR2 YYDKDF (reference sequence). The CDR3 loop is CATSSDRGQQPQHF. In DNA, the CDR3 is TGTGCCACCAGCTCAGACAGGGGGCAACAGCCCCAGCATTTT.

This clone appeared a few times. CDR3 in DNA: TGCAGTCCAGCGGGGAACACTGAAGCTTTCTTT. Translation gives CSPAGNTEAFF. The chain is built from TRBV20-1 and TRBJ1-1; unclear D gene. CDR3 length: 11 amino acids. Trimming took off 8 bases at V and 1 base at J, with 8 bases between the two ends. CDR1 is DFQATT, CDR2 SNEGSKA, per germline (reference sequence).